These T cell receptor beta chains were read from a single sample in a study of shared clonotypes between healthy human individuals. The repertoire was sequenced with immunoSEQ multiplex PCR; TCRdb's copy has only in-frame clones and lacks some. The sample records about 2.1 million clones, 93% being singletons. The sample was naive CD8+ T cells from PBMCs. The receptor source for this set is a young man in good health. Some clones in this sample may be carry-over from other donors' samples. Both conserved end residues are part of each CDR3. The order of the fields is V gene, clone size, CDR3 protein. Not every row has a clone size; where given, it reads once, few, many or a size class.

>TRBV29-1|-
CSVGQGLLTGEAFF
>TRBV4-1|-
CASSSLTPGGTEAFF
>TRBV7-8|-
CASSLAGGRSSYEQYF
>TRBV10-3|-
CATDTLGTSGNTIYF
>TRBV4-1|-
CASSPIRDLLGDTEAFF
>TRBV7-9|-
CASSLVEGQGVYEQYF
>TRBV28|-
CASSWEASGQDYGYTF
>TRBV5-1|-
CASSPSGLAGEGSYNEQFF
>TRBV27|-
CASSLSGTGDGYTF
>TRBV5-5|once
CASSMRLADYEQYF
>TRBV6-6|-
CASSYEGNEQFF
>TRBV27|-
CASTSWAGQGEVGVYNEQFF
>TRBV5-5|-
CASSWGWTSYEQYF
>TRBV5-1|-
CASSLRASRGNQPQHF
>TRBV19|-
CASSMSGQGNEKLFF
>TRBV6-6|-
CASSVNSYEQYF
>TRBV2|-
CASSRRGGSSYEQYF
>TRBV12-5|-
CASGPIYRTGELFF
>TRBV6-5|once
CASSYGTDSYNEQFF
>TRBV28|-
CASSLDRWGLRALTGELFF
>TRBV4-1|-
CASSLRTGLTYEQYF
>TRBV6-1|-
CASSADLRRDEQYF
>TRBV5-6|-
CASSLGDDSYEQYF
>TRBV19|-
CASSVGHSNQPQHF
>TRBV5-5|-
CASSPFEGTEWYGYTF
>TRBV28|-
CASRTHGTRAYEQYF
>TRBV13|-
CASKSPTGVETQYF
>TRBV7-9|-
CASSFRGSYEQYF
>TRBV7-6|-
CASSLDPGGSYGTDTQYF
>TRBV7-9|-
CTSSSGSYEQYF
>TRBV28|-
CASRQTRPAYQETQYF
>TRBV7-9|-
CASSPISDPYEQYF
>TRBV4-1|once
CASSQGSGPYNEQFF
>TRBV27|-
CASSLEREGPTYEQYF
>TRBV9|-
CASKAGNTGELFF
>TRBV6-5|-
CASSYWGQWDQETQYF
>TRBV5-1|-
CASSILGTGELFF
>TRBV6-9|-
CASSSVRVQPQHF
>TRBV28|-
CASSPPTDRSHFSGNTIYF
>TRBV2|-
CASTTGTEMNTEAFF
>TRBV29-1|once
CSVGAATGNGNTIYF
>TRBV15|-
CATSRGPEGVVTDTQYF
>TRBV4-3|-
CASSQDPAPPETQYF
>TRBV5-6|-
CASSLPRGTEAFF
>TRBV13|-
CASSLEARPMAQYF
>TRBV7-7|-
CASSLILEETQYF
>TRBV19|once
CASSARDSNNEKLFF
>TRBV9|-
CASSVDPGANQPQHF
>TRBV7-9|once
CASSWTGASSYEQYF
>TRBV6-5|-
CASGYRGLGQPQHF
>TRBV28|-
CASSLLGSGRSETQYF
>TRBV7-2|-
CASSLNLASYEQYF
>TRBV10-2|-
CAGLAEGPGELFF
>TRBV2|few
CASSSGPPQHF
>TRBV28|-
CASSFRARTYVDTQYF
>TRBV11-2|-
CASSFVRSWLYEQYF
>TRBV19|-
CASTFSGTGVQPQHF
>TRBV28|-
CASTRSRYYGYTF
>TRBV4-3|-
CASSQDPGLRAYGYTF
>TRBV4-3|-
CASSPGTAYEEAFF